What follows is one TCR beta chain and its context. The antigen remains unidentified. The data stem from a study of PD-L1 blockade in urothelial cancer. Study-level background: The number of prior chemotherapy regimens per patient was 0 to 3. Blood analysis occurred 3 weeks (second dose) and 6 weeks after treatment start. Findings and limits, study-wide: Better survival was predicted when blood TCR clonality before treatment fell below the median.

As to time point: pretreatment peripheral blood. Trimming at V came to 7 bases and at J to 7 bases, leaving 16 bases not matched to a gene. The CDR3 has 16 amino acids. The germline V gene encodes CDR1 SQVTM and CDR2 ANQGSEA. Sequencing was performed with immunoSEQ multiplex PCR; in TCRdb, only in-frame clones are kept and a portion is missing. This table has fewer than 80,000 clones, about four fifths appearing once. This specimen was PBMCs, taken around atezolizumab (anti-PD-L1) treatment. The rearrangement links TRBV29-1 to TRBJ2-2; 9 positions agree with TRBD1. This TCR was sampled from a man in his sixties or seventies with urothelial cancer. The CDR3 nucleotides read TGCAGCGCCCGCCGGTCCGGGACAGGGTCCAGCGGGGAGCTGTTTTTT. Its protein is CSARRSGTGSSGELFF.